This TCR beta chain was documented in a study of blood T cells in healthy people across ages. Then a second PCR, running about 7 to 11 cycles, was carried out with a sample-barcoded 5' primer and a J-beta primer mix. Researchers report that a template-switch adaptor with 12 random nucleotides tagged each cDNA molecule. TCRdb independently ran MiXCR on the 5' RACE reads; one entry per CDR3 protein. The table shows about 970,000 distinct CDR3 sequences, with about 53% occurring only once. The V end was cut by 4 bases, the J end by 0 bases, with 12 bases between. The germline gives CDR1 MGHRA, CDR2 YSYEKL. This CDR3 region has 16 residues. This clonotype was found a few times. Antigen unknown. Study results and caveats: Estimates based on one million T cells were treated as lower bounds. Relative to aged donors, long-lived donors carried more naive CD4+ cells and displayed higher diversity.

Each sample used at least 7 million PBMCs. The chain couples TRBV4-1 to TRBJ2-2; no definite D call. Material: blood. This clonotype originated in a woman aged 55-69 years in good health. The chain's CDR3 is CASSPTAIANTGELFF. CDR3 DNA sequence: TGCGCCAGCAGCCCGACGGCTATAGCGAACACCGGGGAGCTGTTTTTT.